The rows below give T cell receptor beta chains drawn from one sample of a study of circulating CD8 cells and anti-PD-1 response in melanoma. TCRdb passed the reads through MiXCR, listing each CDR3 protein once. The sample holds 300 to 350 distinct CDR3 sequences, under 8.5% seen once. The material sequenced was CD8+ T cells from PBMCs, taken at baseline or after one month of anti-PD-1 therapy (not recorded which). The origin of the receptors is a human donor with melanoma. Each CDR3 is given with its conserved first and last residue. A D gene is named only where the DNA matches it firmly. Size is omitted from some rows. Given values are once, few, many or a class for expanded clones.

size,D,J,V,CDR3,DNA
large,NA,TRBJ2-1,TRBV7-9,CASSLDGVGLRGEQFF,TGTGCCAGCAGCTTAGATGGGGTTGGACTCCGGGGGGAGCAGTTCTTC
large,TRBD1,TRBJ2-7,TRBV28,CASTPDRGAAYEQYF,TGTGCCAGCACCCCCGACAGGGGGGCTGCCTACGAGCAGTACTTC
NA,TRBD1,TRBJ1-2,TRBV28,CASSSEAGQGYGYTF,TGTGCCAGCAGCTCTGAAGCCGGACAGGGCTATGGCTACACCTTC
few,TRBD1,TRBJ2-3,TRBV5-1,CASSPDRPTDTQYF,TGCGCCAGCAGCCCGGACAGGCCCACAGATACGCAGTATTTT
large,NA,TRBJ2-3,TRBV4-2,CASSQLEPLTDTQYF,TGTGCCAGCAGCCAACTAGAGCCCCTCACAGATACGCAGTATTTT
NA,TRBD2,TRBJ2-3,TRBV4-1,CAISPLAGPDTQCF,TGCGCCATCAGCCCACTAGCGGGACCAGATACGCAGTGTTTT
medium-sized,NA,TRBJ2-3,TRBV2,CASSAYTQYF,TGTGCCAGCTCGGCTTATACGCAGTATTTT
large,TRBD2,TRBJ2-3,TRBV11-3,CASSLEAGGTDTQYF,TGTGCCAGCAGCTTAGAGGCGGGGGGAACAGATACGCAGTATTTT
large,TRBD2,TRBJ2-3,TRBV2,CASSEWTSGTDTQYF,TGTGCCAGCAGTGAATGGACTAGCGGGACAGATACGCAGTATTTT
large,NA,TRBJ2-2,TRBV14,CASSQEWRGATGELFF,TGTGCCAGCAGCCAAGAGTGGAGGGGCGCTACCGGGGAGCTGTTTTTT
NA,TRBD1,TRBJ1-6,TRBV7-2,CASSLADRGYNSPLHF,TGTGCCAGCAGCTTAGCGGACAGGGGTTATAATTCACCCCTCCACTTT
medium-sized,TRBD2,TRBJ2-2,TRBV7-3,CASSSLAGATGELFF,TGTGCCAGCAGTTCCTTAGCGGGGGCCACCGGGGAGCTGTTTTTT
large,NA,TRBJ1-6,TRBV27,CASSFGSYNSPLHF,TGTGCCAGCAGTTTTGGAAGTTATAATTCACCCCTCCACTTT
large,NA,TRBJ2-1,TRBV6-2/TRBV6-3,CASSYGPWINNEQFF,TGTGCCAGCAGTTACGGACCGTGGATAAACAATGAGCAGTTCTTC
large,NA,TRBJ1-4,TRBV4-1,CASSQEVEKLFF,TGCGCCAGCAGCCAAGAAGTAGAAAAACTGTTTTTT
large,TRBD2,TRBJ2-7,TRBV4-3,CASSPRGESYEQYF,TGCGCCAGCAGCCCGCGGGGGGAGAGCTACGAGCAGTACTTC
large,NA,TRBJ2-7,TRBV27,CASSFQGGSYEQYF,TGTGCCAGCAGTTTCCAGGGGGGCTCCTACGAGCAGTACTTC
NA,NA,TRBJ1-5,TRBV7-2,CASSLAGVYQPQHF,TGTGCCAGCAGCTTAGCTGGAGTCTATCAGCCCCAGCATTTT
few,NA,TRBJ1-2,TRBV4-3,CASSVEGVYGYTF,TGCGCCAGCAGCGTGGAAGGGGTCTATGGCTACACCTTC
large,NA,TRBJ1-2,TRBV2,CAGLPGTEPYGYTF,TGTGCCGGCCTTCCCGGGACGGAGCCTTACGGCTACACCTTC
medium-sized,NA,TRBJ1-5,TRBV27,CASSFRGTGNQPQHF,TGTGCCAGCAGTTTTCGGGGTACCGGCAATCAGCCCCAGCATTTT